This is a list of T cell receptor beta chains from one sample in a study of beta chain features in type 1 diabetes. Generated by immunoSEQ multiplex PCR, the TCRdb table keeps only in-frame clones and is missing some. Seen here are about 300,000 clones, around 7.3% observed once, and the top ten hold more than 1%. Material for sequencing was central memory CD4+ T cells from blood. Receptors were obtained from a woman between 18 and 29 years old in good health. Each CDR3 is given with its conserved first and last residue. Fields, in order: clone size, CDR3 length, D gene, J gene, V gene, CDR3 DNA, CDR3 protein. A D gene is named only where the DNA matches it firmly. Clone sizes are given selectively: once, few, many, or a class where the clone is expanded.

many,14,-,TRBJ2-1,TRBV9,TGTGCCAGCAGCGCATCGCCCTTCTACAATGAGCAGTTCTTC,CASSASPFYNEQFF
few,11,-,TRBJ2-5,TRBV30,TGTGCCTGGAGTACGGGGGAGGCCCAGTACTTC,CAWSTGEAQYF
many,13,-,TRBJ1-5,TRBV19,TGTGCCAGTAGTATCCGGGGGGATCAGCCCCAGCATTTT,CASSIRGDQPQHF
-,14,-,TRBJ1-2,TRBV27,TGTGCCAGTCGACCTGCCAGAGCTAACTATGGCTACACCTTC,CASRPARANYGYTF
-,17,-,TRBJ2-1,TRBV30,TGTGCCGGGAAAGGGGGGAGGTGGGGAGCCGGATACAATGAGCAGTTCTTC,CAGKGGRWGAGYNEQFF
few,14,-,TRBJ2-4,TRBV7-2,TGTGCCAGCAGCGGTGGACAGCCAAAAAACATTCAGTACTTC,CASSGGQPKNIQYF
-,14,-,TRBJ1-1,TRBV7-2,TGTGCCAGCAGCTTAGGGATGGTGGGGACTGAAGCTTTCTTT,CASSLGMVGTEAFF
few,21,TRBD2,TRBJ2-1,TRBV12-5,TGTGCTAGTGGTTTCCCCCAAGGGACTAGCGGTATTCTAAGCTCCTACAATGAGCAGTTCTTC,CASGFPQGTSGILSSYNEQFF
few,15,-,TRBJ2-3,TRBV5-1,TGCGCCAGCAGTTTGCAGGACCCTAGCACAGATACGCAGTATTTT,CASSLQDPSTDTQYF
-,13,-,TRBJ1-5,TRBV6-1,TGTGCCAGCGCCCCGGCGGAAGATCAGCCCCAGCATTTT,CASAPAEDQPQHF
-,13,-,TRBJ1-1,TRBV18,TGTGCCAGCTCACCTCAGGGGAGGTACGAAGCTTTCTTT,CASSPQGRYEAFF
-,15,-,TRBJ2-1,TRBV5-1,TGCGCCAGCAGCTTGGCCCTTAAGGGTGGCAATGAGCAGTTCTTC,CASSLALKGGNEQFF
few,18,-,TRBJ2-7,TRBV21-1,TGTGCCAGCAGCCTACAATGCTTCGGGGCGGGAGTATCCTACGAGCAGTACTTC,CASSLQCFGAGVSYEQYF
-,15,TRBD1,TRBJ1-1,TRBV7-8,TGTGCCAGCAGTGGACAGGGAGTGCGGAACACTGAAGCTTTCTTT,CASSGQGVRNTEAFF
few,13,-,TRBJ2-5,TRBV11-2,TGTGCCAGCAGCCAAGACCTAAAAGGGACCCAGTACTTC,CASSQDLKGTQYF
few,13,-,TRBJ1-1,TRBV5-1,TGCGCCAGCAGCCCGTCCCGGGAGGCTGAAGCTTTCTTT,CASSPSREAEAFF
-,18,-,TRBJ1-2,TRBV29-1,TGCAGCGGCCTTAAACTAGGGGCAGGGAGGTTTCCTAACTATGGCTACACCTTC,CSGLKLGAGRFPNYGYTF
few,15,-,TRBJ1-6,TRBV4-2,TGTGCCAGCAGCCAAGGTACAGGGAGGAATTCACCCCTCCACTTT,CASSQGTGRNSPLHF
few,16,-,TRBJ2-1,TRBV1,TGCACCAGCAGCCAAGATGGACCGACCGAGTACAATGAGCAGTTCTTC,CTSSQDGPTEYNEQFF
few,11,-,TRBJ2-2,TRBV2,TGTGCCAGCAGGATCACCGGGGAGCTGTTTTTT,CASRITGELFF
-,14,-,TRBJ2-3,TRBV7-2,TGTGCCAGCAGCTTAGCGGGAGTAGCAGATACGCAGTATTTT,CASSLAGVADTQYF
many,15,TRBD2,TRBJ2-3,TRBV10-3,TGTGCCATCAGGGAGAGCGGGAGCGACACAGATACGCAGTATTTT,CAIRESGSDTDTQYF
-,14,-,TRBJ2-1,TRBV7-2,TGTGCCAGCAGCTTAATTAGGACTCCGAGTGAGCAGTTCTTC,CASSLIRTPSEQFF
few,15,TRBD1,TRBJ1-6,TRBV28,TGTGCCAGCAGTTCGTGGACAGGGGTTAATTCACCCCTCCACTTT,CASSSWTGVNSPLHF
many,15,-,TRBJ1-2,TRBV28,TGTGCCAGCAGTCCACATGATCCCATCGGCTATGGCTACACCTTC,CASSPHDPIGYGYTF
few,12,TRBD1,TRBJ1-1,TRBV6-5,TGTGCCAGCAGTTCAGGGGGCATGGGAGCTTTCTTT,CASSSGGMGAFF
few,15,-,TRBJ1-2,TRBV9,TGTGCCAGCAGCCCCTTCCGGGGGGTTAACTATGGCTACACCTTC,CASSPFRGVNYGYTF
many,14,-,TRBJ2-7,TRBV25-1,TGTGCCAGCAGTCAGACAGTATTCGGATACGAGCAGTACTTC,CASSQTVFGYEQYF
few,16,TRBD2,TRBJ2-1,TRBV27,TGTGCCAGCGCCTTAAGCAGGACTAGCAGCTACAATGAGCAGTTCTTC,CASALSRTSSYNEQFF
-,13,-,TRBJ2-3,TRBV7-2,TGTGCCAGCAGTGGGGGTATTGCTGATACGCAGTATTTT,CASSGGIADTQYF
few,14,-,TRBJ2-1,TRBV5-4,TGTGCCAGCAGCTTGGTCCGGGGGGCGTATGAGCAGTTCTTC,CASSLVRGAYEQFF
few,14,-,TRBJ2-7,TRBV6-6,TGTGCCAGCAAGCAATCACAGGGCTCCTACGAGCAGTACTTC,CASKQSQGSYEQYF
few,13,-,TRBJ1-1,TRBV4-3,TGCGCCAGCAGCCAAGAGGGGGAAACTGAAGCTTTCTTT,CASSQEGETEAFF
-,15,-,TRBJ2-7,TRBV5-6,TGTGCCAGCAGCTTGAGTTTCGGGGTCGTTTACGAGCAGTACTTC,CASSLSFGVVYEQYF
-,17,-,TRBJ1-2,TRBV21-1,TGTGCCAGCAGCAAAGTAGGCCTACAGGGGGCCTACTATGGCTACACCTTC,CASSKVGLQGAYYGYTF
few,15,TRBD1,TRBJ1-6,TRBV18,TGTGCCAGCTCACCTAGACAGGGAGCCGACTCACCCCTCCACTTT,CASSPRQGADSPLHF
-,14,-,TRBJ2-2,TRBV6-4,TGTGCCAGCAGTGACTCCCCGGGCCCCGGGGAGCTGTTTTTT,CASSDSPGPGELFF
-,15,-,TRBJ2-1,TRBV9,TGTGCCAGCAGCCCCTACAGAGGGGGTGCCAATGAGCAGTTCTTC,CASSPYRGGANEQFF
-,15,-,TRBJ2-6,TRBV2,TGTGCCAGCAGGAGGACAGAGTCTGGGGCCAACGTCCTGACTTTC,CASRRTESGANVLTF
few,16,-,TRBJ1-2,TRBV7-2,TGTGCCAGCAGCTTGGGTTCGGAAGGCCAGGCATATGGCTACACCTTC,CASSLGSEGQAYGYTF
many,14,-,TRBJ2-1,TRBV15,TGTGCCACCAGCAGAGATTTTATGGGGGATGAGCAGTTCTTC,CATSRDFMGDEQFF
few,15,-,TRBJ1-1,TRBV30,TGTGCCTGGAGTGACCCGGGGCGAATGAACACTGAAGCTTTCTTT,CAWSDPGRMNTEAFF
-,18,TRBD2,TRBJ2-1,TRBV7-2,TGTGCCAGCAGCTTACCCAACTATAGAGCGGGAGACTACAATGAGCAGTTCTTC,CASSLPNYRAGDYNEQFF
-,15,TRBD1,TRBJ2-5,TRBV5-1,TGCGCCAGCAGCTCCTCTACAGGGGCCGGGGAGACCCAGTACTTC,CASSSSTGAGETQYF
-,14,TRBD1,TRBJ2-7,TRBV18,TGTGCCAGCTCACCAGGGACAGGGGACGGGGAGCAGTACTTC,CASSPGTGDGEQYF